The 20 T cell receptor beta chains reported below all come from one sample, sequenced in a study of CD8+ T cells in alopecia areata. Indicated treatment: oral pan-JAK inhibitor, 5-10 mg twice daily. Punch biopsies of lesional scalp, plus peripheral blood, were taken from alopecia areata patients. TCR sequencing used cDNA made by reverse transcription of extracted RNA. Only in-frame clones appear in the TCRdb table, and some are missing; sequencing was by immunoSEQ multiplex PCR. The sample records 7,000 or so clones, roughly 67% being singletons. Sequenced here: skin, sampled at week 4, from a patient treated with tofacitinib. All receptors derive from a human donor with alopecia areata.

The chain employs TRBV29-1 and TRBJ2-5; 7 positions agree with TRBD1. The CDR3 spans 14 residues. V was pared by 6 bases and J by 1 base, with 8 bases of the junction left unmatched. Per germline, CDR1 SQVTM and CDR2 ANQGSEA. CDR3 amino acids: CSVSRGQVQETQYF. As DNA, the CDR3 is TGCAGCGTGAGTAGAGGACAGGTCCAAGAGACCCAGTACTTC.

This chain links TRBV5-1 with TRBJ2-3; D might be TRBD2 (5 bases). Trimming removed 7 bases from V and 0 bases from J, with 9 bases in between. The CDR3 consists of 13 residues. CDR1 is SGHRS, CDR2 YFSETQ, per germline. The CDR3 is CASGSGSTDTQYF. DNA of the CDR3: TGCGCCAGCGGGTCGGGAAGCACAGATACGCAGTATTTT. Using reference TRBV5-1 and TRBJ2-3 for the parts outside the CDR3, the full variable domain is KAGVTQTPRYLIKTRGQQVTLSCSPISGHRSVSWYQQTPGQGLQFLFEYFSETQRNKGNFPGRFSGRQFSNSRSEMNVSTLELGDSALYLCASGSGSTDTQYFGPGTRLTVL.

This sequence joins TRBV11-1 and TRBJ2-7; D may be TRBD1 (7 bases). Per germline, CDR1 SGHAT and CDR2 FQDESV (reference sequence). This CDR3 contains 13 residues. Trimming shortened V by 5 bases and J by 6 bases, and 14 bases separated the two germline ends. The CDR3 loop reads CASSQGGEAEQYF. In DNA form, the CDR3 reads TGTGCCAGCAGCCAGGGGGGAGAGGCCGAGCAGTACTTC.

The V and J genes are TRBV15 and TRBJ2-5; TRBD1 might be the D (5 bases). Trimming took off 0 bases at V and 5 bases at J, with 19 bases between the two ends. The CDR3 has 17 amino acids. Germline V gene lookup returns CDR1 LNHNV and CDR2 YYDKDF (reference sequence). CDR3: CATSRDTGLVPSETQYF. CDR3 coding DNA: TGTGCCACCAGCAGAGATACAGGCCTGGTGCCCTCGGAGACCCAGTACTTC.

This clone was seen a few times. The chain links TRBV7-6 to TRBJ2-7; 11 bases line up with TRBD2. V lost 3 bases to trimming and J lost 6 bases; unmatched junction nucleotides: 7. Germline-derived CDR1 and CDR2 are SGHVS and FNYEAQ. The CDR3 is 15 residues long. As DNA, the CDR3 is TGTGCCAGCAGCTTCTCCGGGACTAGCGGTTTCGAGCAGTACTTC. Its protein product is CASSFSGTSGFEQYF. Combining the CDR3 with reference TRBV7-6 and TRBJ2-7 gives the whole variable domain GAGVSQSPRYKVTKRGQDVALRCDPISGHVSLYWYRQALGQGPEFLTYFNYEAQQDKSGLPNDRFSAERPEGSISTLTIQRTEQRDSAMYRCASSFSGTSGFEQYFGPGTRLTVT.

About this clone: At the DNA level, this CDR3 is encoded by other sequences in the same sample as well. The gene calls are TRBV5-4 and TRBJ2-7; TRBD1 matches at 11 bases. V dropped 4 bases and J dropped 3; count of bases not matched to a gene: 3. The CDR3 length is 14 residues. Per germline, CDR1 SGHNT and CDR2 YYREEE (reference sequence). CDR3 residues: CASSPGQGDYEQYF. The CDR3 nucleotides are TGTGCCAGCAGCCCGGGACAGGGGGACTACGAGCAGTACTTC.

This clone has more than one count but fewer than ten. The chain uses TRBV6-5 and TRBJ2-5; D is tentatively TRBD1 or TRBD2 (5 bases each). From germline, CDR1 is MNHEY and CDR2 SVGAGI. The CDR3 is 14 residues long. The V end was cut by 0 bases, the J end by 4 bases, with 9 bases between. The CDR3 coding sequence is TGTGCCAGCAGTTACTCCGTGAGGGGAGAGACCCAGTACTTC. It translates to CASSYSVRGETQYF.

This clone was counted a single time. This sample includes further DNA sequences coding for the same CDR3. This rearrangement joins TRBV18 to TRBJ1-1, with 7 bases identical to TRBD1. CDR1 KGHSH and CDR2 LQKENI come from the germline V gene. The CDR3 has 14 amino acids. V dropped 3 bases and J dropped 3; count of bases not matched to a gene: 4. CDR3 coding DNA: TGTGCCAGCTCACCGAGGCAGGGGGACACTGAAGCTTTCTTT. Its protein product is CASSPRQGDTEAFF.

The rearrangement joins TRBV7-9 to TRBJ2-3; 9 nucleotides line up with TRBD2. The germline CDR1 and CDR2 sequences are SEHNR and FQNEAQ (reference sequence). CDR3 length: 15 residues. The V gene end was trimmed by 6 bases and the J gene end by 3 bases; junction bases not matched to a gene: 7. CDR3 protein: CASSFPTSGTDTQYF. CDR3 sequence (DNA): TGTGCCAGCAGTTTTCCGACTAGCGGAACAGATACGCAGTATTTT.

The CDR3 here is CAWSLANTDTQYF. As DNA, the CDR3 is TGTGCCTGGAGCCTAGCCAACACAGATACGCAGTATTTT. The chain carries TRBV30 and TRBJ2-3, with D maybe TRBD2 (5 bases). V lost 3 bases to trimming and J lost 2 bases, with 9 bases between them. Germline-derived CDR1 and CDR2 are GTSNPN and SVGIG (reference sequence). The CDR3 is 13 amino acids.

The chain employs TRBV4-1 and TRBJ2-6; perhaps TRBD2 as D (6 bases). The CDR3 is made up of 16 amino acids. CDR1 MGHRA and CDR2 YSYEKL come from the germline V gene. Trimming stripped 4 bases from V and 1 base from J, with 11 bases between. CDR3 in amino acids: CASSLQGGSGANVLTF. The CDR3 DNA is TGCGCCAGCAGCCTGCAGGGAGGTTCTGGGGCCAACGTCCTGACTTTC.

The chain links TRBV20-1 to TRBJ2-7; no clear D. The CDR3 covers 11 residues. V lost 6 bases and J lost 2, with 8 bases in between. Germline assignment: CDR1 DFQATT and CDR2 SNEGSKA (reference sequence). This CDR3 reads CSALTAYEQYF. The DNA of the CDR3 is TGCAGTGCCCTAACCGCCTACGAGCAGTACTTC.

By sample fraction, this clone is medium-sized. V gene TRBV19 combines with J gene TRBJ2-2; D is uncertain. The V gene's germline CDR1 is LNHDA and CDR2 SQIVND (reference sequence). Trimming cost V 5 bases and J 3 bases, with 16 bases left between them. The CDR3 extends over 16 amino acids. The CDR3 bases are TGTGCCAGTAGTCTCAGACTCCCCAAAGACACCGGGGAGCTGTTTTTT. Translated: CASSLRLPKDTGELFF.

This clone was counted only a few times. The chain joins TRBV5-1 to TRBJ2-2, with TRBD1 matching over 9 bases. Per germline, CDR1 SGHRS and CDR2 YFSETQ. With 4 bases clipped from V and 9 bases from J, the junction kept 7 bases outside the gene matches. The CDR3 extends over 14 amino acids. The CDR3 region has the DNA TGCGCCAGCAGCCTAACAACAGGGGGCCGGGAGCTGTTTTTT. Translation gives CASSLTTGGRELFF.

The genes are TRBV6-1 and TRBJ2-7, with D perhaps TRBD2 (6 bases). The CDR3 spans 15 residues. The V gene's germline CDR1 is MNHNS and CDR2 SASEGT. V shed 2 bases and J shed 5 bases, with 16 bases lying between them. The CDR3 is CASSEPGRRKDEQYF. CDR3 coding DNA: TGTGCCAGCAGTGAACCAGGGAGGCGGAAGGACGAGCAGTACTTC.

This clone has a single count. This sequence joins TRBV5-6 and TRBJ2-7; D is perhaps TRBD1 (5 bases). V was clipped by 4 bases and J by 4 bases, with 15 bases between them. CDR1 and CDR2 from the germline V gene are SGHDT and YYEEEE. The CDR3 loop spans 14 amino acids. CDR3 in amino acids: CASSPRPGAYEQYF. The CDR3 nucleotides read TGTGCCAGCAGCCCCCGGCCTGGGGCATACGAGCAGTACTTC.

V gene TRBV28 combines with J gene TRBJ1-1, with 7 bases that match TRBD1. Germline V lookup: CDR1 MDHEN, CDR2 SYDVKM. The V segment lost 6 bases and the J segment 9 bases; nucleotides outside the gene matches: 7. This CDR3 contains 12 residues. The DNA for the CDR3 is TGTGCCAGCAGGGAAGACAGGGAGAAAGCTTTCTTT. Amino acid sequence: CASREDREKAFF.

V usage is TRBV28 and J usage is TRBJ1-2; 10 bases map to TRBD1. Looked up from germline, CDR1 is MDHEN and CDR2 is SYDVKM. CDR3 length equals 13 residues. The CDR3 DNA follows: TGTGCTGGGGGGACAGGGGTGAACTATGGCTACACCTTC. Protein: CAGGTGVNYGYTF.

This sequence joins TRBV6-6 and TRBJ1-2; D is uncertain. The length of the CDR3 is 12 residues. Germline V lookup: CDR1 MNHNY, CDR2 SVGAGI (reference sequence). With 8 bases removed from V and 2 bases from J, the gap between germline ends came to 9 bases. The CDR3 spells CASGSVNYGYTF. The CDR3 DNA sequence: TGTGCCAGCGGGAGCGTGAACTATGGCTACACCTTC.

The rearrangement joins TRBV7-1 to TRBJ2-3; a possible D gene is TRBD2 (6 bases). TRBV7-1 is an ORF; its function is uncertain. Deletions cut 4 bases from V and 5 bases from J, with 10 bases between. This CDR3 contains 13 residues. The CDR3 reads CASSLAEGDTQYF. CDR3 nucleotides: TGTGCCAGCAGCTTAGCGGAGGGAGATACGCAGTATTTT.